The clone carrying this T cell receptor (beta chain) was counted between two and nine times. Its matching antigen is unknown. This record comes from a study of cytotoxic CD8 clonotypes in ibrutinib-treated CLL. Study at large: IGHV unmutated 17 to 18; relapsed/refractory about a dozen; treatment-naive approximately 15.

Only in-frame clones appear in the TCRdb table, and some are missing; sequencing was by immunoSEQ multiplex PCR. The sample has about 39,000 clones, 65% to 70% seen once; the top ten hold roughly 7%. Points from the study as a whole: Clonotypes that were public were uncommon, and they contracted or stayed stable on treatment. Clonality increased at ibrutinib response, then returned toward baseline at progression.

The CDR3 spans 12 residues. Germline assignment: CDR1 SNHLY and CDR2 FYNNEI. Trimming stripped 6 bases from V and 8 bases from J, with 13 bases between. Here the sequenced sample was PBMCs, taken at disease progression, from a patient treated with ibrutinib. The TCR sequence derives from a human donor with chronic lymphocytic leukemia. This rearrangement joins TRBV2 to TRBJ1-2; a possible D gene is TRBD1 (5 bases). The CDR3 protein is CASRGPLGGYTF. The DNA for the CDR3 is TGTGCCAGCAGGGGGCCCCTGGGAGGCTACACCTTC.